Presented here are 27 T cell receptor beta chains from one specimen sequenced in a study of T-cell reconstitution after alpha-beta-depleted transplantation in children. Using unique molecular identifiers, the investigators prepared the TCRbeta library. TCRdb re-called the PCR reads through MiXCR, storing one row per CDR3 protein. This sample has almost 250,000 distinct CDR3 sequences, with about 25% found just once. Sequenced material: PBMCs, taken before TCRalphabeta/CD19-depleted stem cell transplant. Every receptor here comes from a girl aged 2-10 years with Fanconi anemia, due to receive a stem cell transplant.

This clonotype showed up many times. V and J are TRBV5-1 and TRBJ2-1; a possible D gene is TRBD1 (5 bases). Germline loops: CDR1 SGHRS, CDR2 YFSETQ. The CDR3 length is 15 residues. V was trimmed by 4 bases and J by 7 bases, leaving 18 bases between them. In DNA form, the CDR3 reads TGCGCCAGCAGCCCAATCGCGATTGGGGCTAATGAGCAGTTCTTC. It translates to CASSPIAIGANEQFF.

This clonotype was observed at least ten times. The CDR3 spells CSGQLNYGYTF. The CDR3 nucleotides are TGCAGTGGTCAGCTTAACTATGGCTACACCTTC. The chain joins TRBV20-1 to TRBJ1-2, with D unresolved. The CDR3 sequence is 11 residues long. The germline CDR1 and CDR2 sequences are DFQATT and SNEGSKA (reference sequence). Trimming left V 7 bases short and J 1 base short, with 7 bases between.

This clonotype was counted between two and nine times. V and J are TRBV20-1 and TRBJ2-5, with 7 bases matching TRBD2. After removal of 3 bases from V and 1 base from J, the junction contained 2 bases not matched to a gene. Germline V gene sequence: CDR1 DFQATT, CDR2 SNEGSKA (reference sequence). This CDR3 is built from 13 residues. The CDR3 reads CSARTSLQETQYF. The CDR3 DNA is TGCAGTGCTAGGACTAGCCTCCAAGAGACCCAGTACTTC.

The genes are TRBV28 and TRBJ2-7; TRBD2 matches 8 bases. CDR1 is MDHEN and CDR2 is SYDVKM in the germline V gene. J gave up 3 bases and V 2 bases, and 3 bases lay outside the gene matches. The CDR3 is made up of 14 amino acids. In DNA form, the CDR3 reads TGTGCCAGCAGTTTAAGGCTAGCGGGCTACGAGCAGTACTTC. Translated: CASSLRLAGYEQYF.

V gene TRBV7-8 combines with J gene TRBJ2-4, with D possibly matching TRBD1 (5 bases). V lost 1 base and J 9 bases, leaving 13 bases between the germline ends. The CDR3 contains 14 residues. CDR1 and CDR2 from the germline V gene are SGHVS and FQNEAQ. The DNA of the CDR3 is TGTGCCAGCAGCTTAGAGGCAGGGAAGAGCATTCAGTACTTC. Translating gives CASSLEAGKSIQYF.

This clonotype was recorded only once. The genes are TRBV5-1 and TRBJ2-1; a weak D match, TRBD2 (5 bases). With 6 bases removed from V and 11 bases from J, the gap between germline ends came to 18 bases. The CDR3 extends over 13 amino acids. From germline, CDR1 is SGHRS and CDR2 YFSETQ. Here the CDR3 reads CASTHIANLKQFF. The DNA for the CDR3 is TGCGCCAGCACCCATATAGCGAATTTGAAGCAGTTCTTC.

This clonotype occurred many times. CDR3 residues: CSVETLAGGHGETQYF. In DNA, the CDR3 is TGCAGCGTTGAAACTCTAGCGGGAGGGCACGGGGAGACCCAGTACTTC. The V call is TRBV29-1, the J call TRBJ2-5; 12 bases match TRBD2. Looked up from germline, CDR1 is SQVTM and CDR2 is ANQGSEA. CDR3 length equals 16 residues. V lost 2 bases, J lost 5 bases, and 9 bases stayed unmatched.

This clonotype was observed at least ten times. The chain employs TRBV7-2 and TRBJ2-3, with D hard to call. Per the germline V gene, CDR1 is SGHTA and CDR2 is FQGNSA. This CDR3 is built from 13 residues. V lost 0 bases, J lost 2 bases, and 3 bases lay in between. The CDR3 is CASSLAFTDTQYF. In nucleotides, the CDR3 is TGTGCCAGCAGCTTAGCATTCACAGATACGCAGTATTTT.

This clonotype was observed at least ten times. CDR3 loop: CASSYPQVGIQYF. DNA for the CDR3: TGTGCCAGCAGCTACCCACAGGTCGGCATTCAGTACTTC. The chain couples TRBV2 to TRBJ2-4, with D perhaps matching TRBD1 (5 bases). The CDR3 sequence is 13 residues long. The ends were cut back, 6 bases at V and 9 bases at J, with 15 bases in the middle. The germline V gene encodes CDR1 SNHLY and CDR2 FYNNEI. Complete variable domain (other parts from reference TRBV2 and TRBJ2-4): EPEVTQTPSHQVTQMGQEVILRCVPISNHLYFYWYRQILGQKVEFLVSFYNNEISEKSEIFDDQFSVERPDGSNFTLKIRSTKLEDSAMYFCASSYPQVGIQYFGAGTRLSVL.

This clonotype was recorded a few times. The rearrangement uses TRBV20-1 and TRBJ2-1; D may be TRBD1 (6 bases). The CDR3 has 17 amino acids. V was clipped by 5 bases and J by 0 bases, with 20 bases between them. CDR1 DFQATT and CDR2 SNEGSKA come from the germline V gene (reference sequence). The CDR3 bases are TGCAGTGCTTCGCAGCCTCCAGGGGAACTCTCCTACAATGAGCAGTTCTTC. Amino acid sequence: CSASQPPGELSYNEQFF.

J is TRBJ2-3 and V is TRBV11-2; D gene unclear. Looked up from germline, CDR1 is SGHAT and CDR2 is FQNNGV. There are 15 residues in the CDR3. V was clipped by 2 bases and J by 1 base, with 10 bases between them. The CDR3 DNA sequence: TGTGCCAGCAGCTTATTGGGATGGGGCACAGATACGCAGTATTTT. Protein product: CASSLLGWGTDTQYF.

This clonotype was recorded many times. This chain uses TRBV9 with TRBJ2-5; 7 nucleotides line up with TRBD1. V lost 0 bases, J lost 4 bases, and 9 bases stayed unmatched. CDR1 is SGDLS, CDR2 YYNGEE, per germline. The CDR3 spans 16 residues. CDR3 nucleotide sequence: TGTGCCAGCAGCGTAGCCCCCTTAGGGGGCGGAGAGACCCAGTACTTC. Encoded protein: CASSVAPLGGGETQYF. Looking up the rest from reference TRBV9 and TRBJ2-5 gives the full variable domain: DSGVTQTPKHLITATGQRVTLRCSPRSGDLSVYWYQQSLDQGLQFLIQYYNGEERAKGNILERFSAQQFPDLHSELNLSSLELGDSALYFCASSVAPLGGGETQYFGPGTRLLVL.

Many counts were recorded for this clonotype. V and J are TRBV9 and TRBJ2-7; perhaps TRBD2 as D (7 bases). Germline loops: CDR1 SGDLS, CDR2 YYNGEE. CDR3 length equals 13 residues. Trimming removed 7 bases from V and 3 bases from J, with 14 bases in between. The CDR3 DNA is TGTGCCAGCGGGGGCGGGAGCCTCTACGAGCAGTACTTC. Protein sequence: CASGGGSLYEQYF.

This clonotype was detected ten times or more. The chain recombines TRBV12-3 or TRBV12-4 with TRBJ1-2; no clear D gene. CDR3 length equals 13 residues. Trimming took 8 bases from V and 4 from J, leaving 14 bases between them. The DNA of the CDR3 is TGTGCCAGCGGCCCCCCTTCGGCCTATGGCTACACCTTC. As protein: CASGPPSAYGYTF.

CDR3 DNA: TGTGCCAGCAGCTTAGAACAGGGTCACTCCTACGAGCAGTACTTC. Its translation is CASSLEQGHSYEQYF. The V call is TRBV7-2, the J call TRBJ2-7; D is perhaps TRBD1 (6 bases). The germline V and J ends were trimmed by 1 base and 0 bases, with 10 bases remaining between them. The germline CDR1 and CDR2 sequences are SGHTA and FQGNSA. The length of the CDR3 is 15 residues.

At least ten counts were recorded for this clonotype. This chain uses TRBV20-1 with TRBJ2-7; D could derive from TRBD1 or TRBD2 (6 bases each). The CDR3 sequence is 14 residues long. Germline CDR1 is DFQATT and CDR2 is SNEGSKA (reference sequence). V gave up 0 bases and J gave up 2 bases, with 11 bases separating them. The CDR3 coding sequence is TGCAGTGCTAGAGAGACAGGAGGGACCTACGAGCAGTACTTC. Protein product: CSARETGGTYEQYF.

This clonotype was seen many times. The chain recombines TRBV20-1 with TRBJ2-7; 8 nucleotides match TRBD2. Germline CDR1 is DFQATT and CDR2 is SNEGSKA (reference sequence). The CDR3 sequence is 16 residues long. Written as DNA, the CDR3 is TGCAGCCTCACCGAGCTCGGGAGAACGGGGACTAGTGAGCAGTACTTC. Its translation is CSLTELGRTGTSEQYF.

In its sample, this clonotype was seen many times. The CDR3 nucleotides read TGCAGTGCCTTCACGGCAGGTAGCGGGGGGGCCCTAAGCTACAATGAGCAGTTCTTC. This codes for CSAFTAGSGGALSYNEQFF. The chain carries TRBV20-1 and TRBJ2-1; the match to TRBD2 covers 11 bases. Trimming at V came to 6 bases and at J to 3 bases, leaving 19 bases not matched to a gene. The length of the CDR3 is 19 residues. The germline V gene has CDR1 DFQATT and CDR2 SNEGSKA (reference sequence).

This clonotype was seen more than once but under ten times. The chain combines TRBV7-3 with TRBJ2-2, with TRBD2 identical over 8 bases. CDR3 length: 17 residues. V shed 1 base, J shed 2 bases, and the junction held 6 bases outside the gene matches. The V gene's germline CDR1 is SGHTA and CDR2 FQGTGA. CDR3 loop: CASSLIRGGLNTGELFF. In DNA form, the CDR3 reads TGTGCCAGCAGCTTAATCCGGGGGGGCCTCAACACCGGGGAGCTGTTTTTT.

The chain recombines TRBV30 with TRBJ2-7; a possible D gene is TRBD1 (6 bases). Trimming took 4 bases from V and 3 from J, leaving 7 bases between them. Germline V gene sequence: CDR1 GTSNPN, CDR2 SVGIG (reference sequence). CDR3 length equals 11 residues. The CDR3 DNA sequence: TGTGCCTGGAAACAGGGCTACGAGCAGTACTTC. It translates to CAWKQGYEQYF. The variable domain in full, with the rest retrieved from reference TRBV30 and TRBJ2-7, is SQTIHQWPATLVQPVGSPLSLECTVEGTSNPNLYWYRQAAGRGLQLLFYSVGIGQISSEVPQNLSASRPQDRQFILSSKKLLLSDSGFYLCAWKQGYEQYFGPGTRLTVT.

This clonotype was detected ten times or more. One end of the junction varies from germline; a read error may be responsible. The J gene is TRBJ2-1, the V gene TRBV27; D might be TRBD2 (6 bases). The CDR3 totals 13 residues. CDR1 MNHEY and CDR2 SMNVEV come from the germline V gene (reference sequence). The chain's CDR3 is CASSWFLADEEFF. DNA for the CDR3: TGTGCCAGCAGCTGGTTCTTAGCGGATGAGGAGTTCTTC.

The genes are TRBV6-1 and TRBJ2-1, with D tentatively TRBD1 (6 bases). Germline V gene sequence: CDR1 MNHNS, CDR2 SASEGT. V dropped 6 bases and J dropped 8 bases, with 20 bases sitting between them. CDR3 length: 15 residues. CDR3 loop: CASSPSQGTGDEQFF. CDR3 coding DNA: TGTGCCAGCAGCCCTTCACAGGGTACTGGTGATGAGCAGTTCTTC.

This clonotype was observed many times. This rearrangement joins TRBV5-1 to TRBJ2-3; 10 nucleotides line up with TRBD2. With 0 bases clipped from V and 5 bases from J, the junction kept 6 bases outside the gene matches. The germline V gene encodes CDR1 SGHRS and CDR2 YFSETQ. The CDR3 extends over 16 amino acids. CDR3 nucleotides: TGCGCCAGCAGCTTGGTTCTAGCGGGAGATGGAGATACGCAGTATTTT. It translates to CASSLVLAGDGDTQYF.

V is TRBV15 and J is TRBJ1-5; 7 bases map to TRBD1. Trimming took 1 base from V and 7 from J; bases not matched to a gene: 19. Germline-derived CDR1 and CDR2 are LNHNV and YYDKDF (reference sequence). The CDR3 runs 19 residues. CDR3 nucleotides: TGTGCCACCAGCAGAGCAGGACCGGACAGGTTGCGTCCAGGGCAGCCCCAGCATTTT. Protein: CATSRAGPDRLRPGQPQHF. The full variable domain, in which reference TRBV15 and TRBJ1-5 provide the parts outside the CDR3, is DAMVIQNPRYQVTQFGKPVTLSCSQTLNHNVMYWYQQKSSQAPKLLFHYYDKDFNNEADTPDNFQSRRPNTSFCFLDIRSPGLGDTAMYLCATSRAGPDRLRPGQPQHFGDGTRLSIL.

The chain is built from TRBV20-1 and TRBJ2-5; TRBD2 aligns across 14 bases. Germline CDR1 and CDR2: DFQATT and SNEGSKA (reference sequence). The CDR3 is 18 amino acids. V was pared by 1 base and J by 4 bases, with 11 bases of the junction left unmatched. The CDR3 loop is CSARVSGTSGRTLETQYF. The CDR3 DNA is TGCAGTGCTAGAGTATCCGGGACTAGCGGGAGAACCCTAGAGACCCAGTACTTC.

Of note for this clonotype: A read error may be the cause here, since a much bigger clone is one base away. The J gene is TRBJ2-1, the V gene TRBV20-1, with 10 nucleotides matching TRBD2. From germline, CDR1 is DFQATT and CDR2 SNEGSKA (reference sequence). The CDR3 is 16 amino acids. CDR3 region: CCARDPLAGAYNEQFF. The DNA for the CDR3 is TGCTGTGCTAGAGACCCTCTAGCGGGGGCTTACAATGAGCAGTTCTTC.

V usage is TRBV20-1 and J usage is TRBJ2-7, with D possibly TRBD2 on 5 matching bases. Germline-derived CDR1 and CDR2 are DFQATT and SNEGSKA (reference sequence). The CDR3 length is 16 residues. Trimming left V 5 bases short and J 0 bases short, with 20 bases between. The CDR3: CSAPYHLTGSSYEQYF. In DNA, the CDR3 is TGCAGTGCTCCATACCATTTGACTGGGAGCTCCTACGAGCAGTACTTC.